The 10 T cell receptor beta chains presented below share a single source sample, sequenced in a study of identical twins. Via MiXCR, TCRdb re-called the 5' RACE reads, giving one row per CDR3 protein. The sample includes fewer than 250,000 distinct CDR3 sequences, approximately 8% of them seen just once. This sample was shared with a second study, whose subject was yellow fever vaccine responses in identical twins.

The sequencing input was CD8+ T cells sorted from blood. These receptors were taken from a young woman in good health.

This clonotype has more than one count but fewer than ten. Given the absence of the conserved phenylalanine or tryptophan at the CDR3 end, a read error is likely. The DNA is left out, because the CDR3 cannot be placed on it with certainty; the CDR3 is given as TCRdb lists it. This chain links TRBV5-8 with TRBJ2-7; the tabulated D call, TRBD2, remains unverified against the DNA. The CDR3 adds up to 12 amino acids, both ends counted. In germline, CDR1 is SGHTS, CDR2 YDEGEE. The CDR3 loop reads CASSLGLAGEGA.

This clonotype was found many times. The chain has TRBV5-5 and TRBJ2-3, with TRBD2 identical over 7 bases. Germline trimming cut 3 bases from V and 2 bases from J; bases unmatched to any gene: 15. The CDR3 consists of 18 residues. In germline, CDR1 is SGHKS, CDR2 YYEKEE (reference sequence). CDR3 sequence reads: CASSYGRIGTIITDTQYF. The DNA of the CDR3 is TGTGCCAGCAGCTACGGGAGGATTGGGACTATTATCACAGATACGCAGTATTTT.

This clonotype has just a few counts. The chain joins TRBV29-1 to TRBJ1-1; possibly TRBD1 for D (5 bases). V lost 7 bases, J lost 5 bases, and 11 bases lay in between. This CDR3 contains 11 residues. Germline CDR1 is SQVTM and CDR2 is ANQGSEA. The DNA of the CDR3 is TGCAGCGACCGGGGGGAAACTGAAGCTTTCTTT. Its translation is CSDRGETEAFF.

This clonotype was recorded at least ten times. In DNA, the CDR3 is TGCAGCGTTGAAGATGGTTCAGCCAAAAACATTCAGTACTTC. This sequence encodes CSVEDGSAKNIQYF. The chain couples TRBV29-1 to TRBJ2-4; D gene unclear. V was cut by 0 bases and J by 0 bases, with 6 bases left in between. The CDR3 has 14 amino acids. Germline values: CDR1 SQVTM, CDR2 ANQGSEA.

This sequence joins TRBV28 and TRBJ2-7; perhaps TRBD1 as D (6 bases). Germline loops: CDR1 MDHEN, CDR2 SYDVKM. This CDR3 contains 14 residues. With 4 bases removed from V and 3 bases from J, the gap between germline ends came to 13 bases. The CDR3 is CASSYRDTYYEQYF. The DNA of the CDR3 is TGTGCCAGCAGTTACCGGGACACTTACTACGAGCAGTACTTC.

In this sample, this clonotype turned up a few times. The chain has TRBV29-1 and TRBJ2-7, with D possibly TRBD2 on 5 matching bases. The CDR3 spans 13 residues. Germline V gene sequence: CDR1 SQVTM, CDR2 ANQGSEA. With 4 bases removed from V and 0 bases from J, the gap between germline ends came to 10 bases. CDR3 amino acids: CSVGGPGSYEQYF. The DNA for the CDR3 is TGCAGCGTTGGCGGGCCCGGCTCCTACGAGCAGTACTTC.

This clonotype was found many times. The CDR3 protein is CATSTGHHYNEQFF. The DNA for the CDR3 is TGTGCCACCTCAACGGGACACCACTACAATGAGCAGTTCTTC. The V gene is TRBV12-3 or TRBV12-4, the J gene TRBJ2-1; maybe TRBD1 (6 bases). V lost 10 bases and J 3 bases, leaving 16 bases between the germline ends. The CDR3 totals 14 residues.

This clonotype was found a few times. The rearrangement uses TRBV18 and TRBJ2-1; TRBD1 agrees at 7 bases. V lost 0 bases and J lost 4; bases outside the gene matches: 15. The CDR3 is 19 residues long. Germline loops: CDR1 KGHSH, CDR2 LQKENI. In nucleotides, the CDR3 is TGTGCCAGCTCACCACCCGATACCTCGACAGGGCCCTCGTACAATGAGCAGTTCTTC. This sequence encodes CASSPPDTSTGPSYNEQFF.

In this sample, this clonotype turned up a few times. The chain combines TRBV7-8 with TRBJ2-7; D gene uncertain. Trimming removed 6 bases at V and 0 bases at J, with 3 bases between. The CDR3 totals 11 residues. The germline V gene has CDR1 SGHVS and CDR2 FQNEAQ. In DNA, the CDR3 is TGTGCCAGCAGGAACTCCTACGAGCAGTACTTC. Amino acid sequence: CASRNSYEQYF. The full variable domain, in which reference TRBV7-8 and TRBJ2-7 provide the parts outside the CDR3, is GAGVSQSPRYKVAKRGQDVALRCDPISGHVSLFWYQQALGQGPEFLTYFQNEAQLDKSGLPSDRFFAERPEGSVSTLKIQRTQQEDSAVYLCASRNSYEQYFGPGTRLTVT.

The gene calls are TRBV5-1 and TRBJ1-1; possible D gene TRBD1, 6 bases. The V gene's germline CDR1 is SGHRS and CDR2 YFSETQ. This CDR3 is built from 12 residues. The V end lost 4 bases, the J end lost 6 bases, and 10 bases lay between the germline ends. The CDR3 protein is CASSAGTPEAFF. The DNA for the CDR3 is TGCGCCAGCAGCGCTGGGACACCTGAAGCTTTCTTT.